This entry is about one TCR beta chain. This receptor's antigen is unknown. No much larger clone is present one base from it, and per-base qualities are unavailable. Receptors were amplified or captured by the immunoSEQ multiplex PCR assay. The multiplex PCR relied on a mix of 60 forward primers for TCR Vbeta segments and 13 reverse primers for TCR Jbeta segments. A multiplex PCR assay on genomic DNA amplified the CDR3 region of rearranged TCR beta genes. The Illumina HiSeq System was used to sequence the amplified TCR beta libraries as 87-base-pair reads. The source study handled its data this way. A later analysis counted some 74 million unique TCR beta chains across the roughly 700 repertoires, and about 10 million of these chains were shared by at least two donors. Raw reads were error-corrected and collapsed into unique sequences with a nearest-neighbor algorithm that merged closely related sequences to remove PCR and sequencing errors. To assign V, D and J gene segments, CDR3 sequences were aligned to IMGT reference sequences. For a sequence to be retained, a match of at least six nucleotides to both a V gene segment and a J gene segment was required. A rearrangement counted as productive if the CDR3 had no stop codons and remained in frame with V and J, and every other rearrangement counted as non-productive. Following IMGT convention, CDR3 was defined as the stretch from the second conserved V-encoded cysteine to the conserved J-encoded phenylalanine. In an earlier analysis of approximately 590 of the donors, sequences lacking an unambiguous match to a single V gene segment were excluded. An earlier analysis of under 750 of the donors called V segments functional above 56.7% productive rearrangements and segregating when the between-donor standard deviation exceeded 5%. A statistical classification framework was developed to diagnose cytomegalovirus status using the catalog of TCR beta chain sequences. In a later analysis, TCR nucleotide sequences were compared against IMGT/GENE-DB human TR gene sequences so that V and J genes could be assigned. In a later analysis, CDR3 sequences and most-parsimonious VDJ recombination scenarios were assigned using the TCRdist pipeline. In a later analysis, each TCR beta chain was defined by its CDR3 amino acid sequence together with its V-gene family, and reads without a unique V-gene family were excluded. A later analysis removed 550 to 650 highly shared, low-generation-probability nucleotide sequences to deal with suspected cross-contamination and a sequencing artifact. A later analysis calculated a clonal expansion index for each public chain from normalized within-repertoire ranks of inferred template counts. A later analysis computed generation probabilities with a VDJ recombination model fitted to out-of-frame rearrangements, and checked the results against IGoR. A later analysis scored TCR-TCR, TCR-HLA and TCR-CMV co-occurrence with hypergeometric tests, applying a repertoire-size bias correction to TCR pairs. In a later analysis, false discovery rates were estimated by permuting HLA or CMV assignments 20 times. In a later analysis, co-occurring TCRs were grouped with DBSCAN, and TCRdist sequence similarity was added when clustering was performed within HLA-allele-positive subsets. For co-occurrence clustering, repertoires with fewer than 30,000 or more than 120,000 public chains were excluded, along with four or five repertoires with anomalous nucleotide sharing. Here the immuneACCESS table is served through TCRdb, limited to in-frame sequences with V and J called. Missing clones are a known gap in these copies; in checked studies unresolved V genes cover under half, and the rest lacks a known reason. V and J calls and clone size are those listed in that table; D and trimming were worked out from the DNA. The sample includes about 180,000 clones, with about 79% observed a single time. The ten largest clones capture around 1.5% of the sample.

There are 15 amino acids in the CDR3, from cysteine to phenylalanine inclusive. Of the read, only the CDR3 DNA is kept; its 45 bases are in frame from base 1. From V the trimming removes 7 bases and from J it removes 4 bases, while the gene matches leave 11 bases of the junction unaccounted for. The CDR1 and CDR2 encoded by the germline V gene are SGHVS and FQNEAQ. In total, just over 650 healthy bone marrow donors made up the cohort. All cohort members were sampled while nominally healthy, although unrecorded immune exposures were likely present. The donor was CMV seronegative and belonged to the group of over 350 seronegative cohort members. A peripheral blood sample was collected from each donor, and TCR beta sequencing was performed on peripheral blood mononuclear cells. The Qiagen DNeasy Blood Extraction Kit was used to extract genomic DNA from the blood cell samples. This sample stems from a study of cytomegalovirus exposure and HLA in healthy donors (dated by TCRdb to the late 2010s). About the full investigation: An earlier analysis of about 530 of the donors reported 276 Gb of sequence data and about 120 million unique TCR beta sequences obtained from some 200 million T cells. An early release covering about 600 HLA-typed donors comprised 250 to 350 gigabases of sequencing data and around 86 million unique TCR sequences. The genetic ancestry cluster associated with self-reported Caucasian donors included around 76% of the roughly 360 genotyped donors. The study aimed to test whether signatures of past pathogen exposure could be identified by cataloging public T cell receptors. Using immunosequencing, the study profiled T cell repertoires from around 680 subjects and related those repertoires to cytomegalovirus serostatus. In addition to the first cohort of approximately 670 subjects, a separate validation cohort of some 120 different subjects was used. The study combined high-throughput TCR immunosequencing, statistical association of individual TCRs with disease status, and machine learning to predict cytomegalovirus infection status. A later analysis re-examined previously published TCR beta repertoires from 600 to 700 donors and added high-resolution HLA genotyping to investigate patterns of TCR occurrence. Rather than drawing on any new phenotypic data, the later analysis identified candidate immune exposures from TCR beta sequences and the way those sequences occurred across donors. To decide whether each TCR beta V gene segment behaved as functional or pseudogenic, an earlier analysis of approximately 590 of the donors relied on high-throughput TCR beta sequencing. Donor age, sex, ethnicity and CMV serostatus were compiled together with the repertoire data. Genome-wide SNP genotypes for about 60% of the roughly 670 donors were used in a later genetic analysis, which treated that subset as a discovery cohort. Every discovery cohort repertoire had been produced on one sequencing platform. Both class I and class II loci were covered by HLA typing, at four-digit resolution. The number of typed donors differed by locus: about 620-640 for A, B, C, DRB1 and DQB1; 500 to 550 for DQA1; 606 for DPA1; and about 450 for DPB1. Five DR-DQ haplotypes were treated as single units for association and clustering because of strong linkage in the cohort. On average, around 230,000 unique TCR beta nucleotide sequences were sequenced per donor among several hundred genotyped donors of the cohort, with around 19% of those sequences being non-productive. The research as a whole found: Presence/absence analyses assumed roughly uniform sequencing depth across donors, an assumption that may not hold. A later analysis reported that several top co-occurrence clusters appeared linked to parvovirus B19, influenza, CMV and Epstein-Barr virus. A further reported finding was that TCR beta sequences accurately predicted the HLA-A and HLA-B alleles for most subjects in the first cohort. For the cohort, immune exposure information was limited to CMV serostatus. A group of highly shared sequence variants was considered likely to be a technical artifact of the sequencing pipeline. In a later genetic analysis, fewer N-insertions in productive TCRs were reported among donors in an Asian-associated ancestry cluster than the roughly 700-donor mean. The authors suggested that the approach could potentially be extended to other disease states and immunological phenotypes. Most CMV-associated TCR beta chains appeared to be HLA-restricted in a later analysis, and the HLA associations seemed to be driven largely by CMV exposure. Strong co-occurrence of HLA alleles, especially DR and DQ, made assigning TCR associations to individual alleles difficult. Only TCR beta chains were sequenced in this cohort, and the absence of alpha or paired-chain data limited detectable features. A later genetic analysis associated a missense DCLRE1C variant with V-gene and J-gene trimming of TCR beta chains, and an independent cohort replicated the association. In the study, 164 TCR beta chains were listed as associated with cytomegalovirus. Correlated functional status among segregating V segments might reflect linkage disequilibrium, but an unknown experimental factor could not be ruled out. In a later analysis, some 17,000 TCR beta sequences were associated with specific HLA alleles at a false discovery rate of 0.05. While some public TCRs were present in many individuals, most TCR sequences turned up only very rarely across donors. Because counts were too low, roughly 17 rarely observed V segments, including chromosome 9 orphons, were left out of the earlier analysis of 587 of the donors. In an earlier analysis of some 500 of the donors, most TCR beta V segments were observed in productive rearrangements about 87% or about 30% of the time, broadly matching IMGT annotations. The 87-base-pair reads could not distinguish some IMGT-functional V segments, including TRBV6-2 and TRBV6-3, so those segments were excluded. In a later analysis, HLA-associated TCR beta chains were found to be more clonally expanded and to have lower generation probabilities than equally common non-associated chains. A few of the identified cytomegalovirus-associated TCR beta chains were confirmed in vitro to be specific for cytomegalovirus antigens. Because HLA typing was missing for some donors at each locus, association tests included only the typed subset. The classifier was reported to diagnose cytomegalovirus status with high specificity and sensitivity in both the original and validation cohorts. According to a later analysis, TCR association rates differed among HLA loci, with DRB1 alleles showing the most associated TCRs and HLA-C alleles showing the fewest.

The sequence came from a man aged 18 to 29 in good health and CMV-seronegative. The sequenced sample was PBMCs. The chain is assembled from TRBV7-8 and TRBJ2-7; the junction holds 9 bases that match TRBD2. The CDR3 is CASTLPAGGTYEQYF. Here is the DNA: TGTGCCAGCACCCTCCCCGCGGGAGGGACTTACGAGCAGTACTTC.